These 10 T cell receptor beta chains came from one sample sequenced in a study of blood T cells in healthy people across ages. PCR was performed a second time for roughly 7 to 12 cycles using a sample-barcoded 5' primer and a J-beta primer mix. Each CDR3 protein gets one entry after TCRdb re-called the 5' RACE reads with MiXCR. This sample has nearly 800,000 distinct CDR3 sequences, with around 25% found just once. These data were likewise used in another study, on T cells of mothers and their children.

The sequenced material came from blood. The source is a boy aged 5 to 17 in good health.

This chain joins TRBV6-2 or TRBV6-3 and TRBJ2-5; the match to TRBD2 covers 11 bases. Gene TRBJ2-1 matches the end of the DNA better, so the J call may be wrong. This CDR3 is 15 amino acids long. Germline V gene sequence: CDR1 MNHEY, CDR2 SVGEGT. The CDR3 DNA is TGTGCCAGCACCGTGACTAGCGGGGATCGGAATGAGCAGTTCTTC. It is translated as CASTVTSGDRNEQFF.

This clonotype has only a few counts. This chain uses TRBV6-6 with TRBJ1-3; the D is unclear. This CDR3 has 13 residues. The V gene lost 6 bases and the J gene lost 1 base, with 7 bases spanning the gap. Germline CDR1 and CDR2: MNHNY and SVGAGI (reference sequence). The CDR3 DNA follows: TGTGCCAGCAGAGAGGGTTCTGGAAACACCATATATTTT. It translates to CASREGSGNTIYF.

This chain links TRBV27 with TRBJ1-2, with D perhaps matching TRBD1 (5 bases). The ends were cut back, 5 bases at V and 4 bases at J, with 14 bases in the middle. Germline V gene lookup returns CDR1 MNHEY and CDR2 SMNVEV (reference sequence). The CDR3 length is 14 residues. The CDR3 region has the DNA TGTGCCAGCAGTGCCTCCGACAGATCCTATGGCTACACCTTC. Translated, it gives CASSASDRSYGYTF.

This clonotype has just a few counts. The CDR3, as DNA: TGTGCCAGCAGCGCCCCCGGGACAGGAGACTATGGCTACACCTTC. This codes for CASSAPGTGDYGYTF. The rearrangement links TRBV27 to TRBJ1-2; 8 bases align to TRBD1. V gave up 6 bases and J gave up 3 bases; unmatched junction bases: 9. Germline CDR1 reads MNHEY; CDR2 reads SMNVEV (reference sequence). The CDR3 runs to 15 residues.

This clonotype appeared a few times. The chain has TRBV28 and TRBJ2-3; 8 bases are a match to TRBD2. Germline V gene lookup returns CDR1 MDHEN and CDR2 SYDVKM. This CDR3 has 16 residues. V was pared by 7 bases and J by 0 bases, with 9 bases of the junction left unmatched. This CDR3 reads CASNQPGGASTDTQYF. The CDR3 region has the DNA TGTGCCAGCAACCAACCCGGGGGGGCCAGCACAGATACGCAGTATTTT.

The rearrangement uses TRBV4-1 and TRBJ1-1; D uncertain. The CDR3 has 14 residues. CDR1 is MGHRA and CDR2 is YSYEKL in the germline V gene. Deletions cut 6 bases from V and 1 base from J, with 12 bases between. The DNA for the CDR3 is TGCGCCAGCAGGCAATCAGGCTCGAACACTGAAGCTTTCTTT. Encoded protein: CASRQSGSNTEAFF.

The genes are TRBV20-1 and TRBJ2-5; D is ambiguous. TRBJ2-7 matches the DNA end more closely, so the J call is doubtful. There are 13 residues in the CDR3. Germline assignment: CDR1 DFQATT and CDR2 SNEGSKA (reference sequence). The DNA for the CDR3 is TGCAGTGCTAGGGGCAGCAGCTCCTACGAGCAGTACTTC. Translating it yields CSARGSSSYEQYF.

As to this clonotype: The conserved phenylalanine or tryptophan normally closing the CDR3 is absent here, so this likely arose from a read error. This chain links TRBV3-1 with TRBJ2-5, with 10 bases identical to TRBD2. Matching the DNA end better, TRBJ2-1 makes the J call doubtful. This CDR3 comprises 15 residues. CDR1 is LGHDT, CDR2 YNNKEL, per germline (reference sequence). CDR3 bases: TGTGCCAGCAGCCAAAGGGGACTAGCGAAGGATGAGCAGTTCCTC. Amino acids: CASSQRGLAKDEQFL.

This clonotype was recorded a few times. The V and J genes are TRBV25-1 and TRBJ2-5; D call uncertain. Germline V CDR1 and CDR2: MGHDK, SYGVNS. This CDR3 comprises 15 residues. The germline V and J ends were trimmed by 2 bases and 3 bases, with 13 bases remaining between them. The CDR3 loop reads CASSEPSYEEETQYF. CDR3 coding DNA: TGTGCCAGCAGTGAACCTTCCTACGAGGAAGAGACCCAGTACTTC.

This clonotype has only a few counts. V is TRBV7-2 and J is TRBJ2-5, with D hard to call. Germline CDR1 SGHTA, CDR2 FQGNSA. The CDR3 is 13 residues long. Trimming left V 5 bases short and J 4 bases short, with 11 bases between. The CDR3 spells CASSEDDVETQYF. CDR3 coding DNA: TGTGCCAGCAGCGAGGACGATGTAGAGACCCAGTACTTC.